This T cell receptor (beta chain) stems from a study of cytomegalovirus exposure and HLA in healthy donors. Study as a whole: T cells numbering about 179 million yielded more than 100 million unique TCR beta sequences in an earlier analysis. Study-level results: Most TCR beta V segments were productive about 87% or about 30% of the time in an earlier analysis. Among immune exposure information, only CMV serostatus was available.

Germline-derived CDR1 and CDR2 are GTSNPN and SVGIG (reference sequence). The CDR3 spans 12 residues. In regard to this clone: As yet, its antigen is unknown. A read error may produce the germline difference seen at one junction end.

The PCR was carried out with 60 Vbeta primers and 13 Jbeta primers. Method: immunoSEQ multiplex PCR; TCRdb's copy keeps in-frame clones and lacks some. The sample yields 250,000 or so clones, about 81% seen once. The source material was PBMCs. The V call is TRBV30, the J call TRBJ2-7; TRBD2 aligns across 10 bases. The sequence derives from a woman aged 60-75 years in good health and CMV-seropositive. The CDR3 nucleotides read TGTGCCTGGAGTTCCAATAGCGGGAGGCCCTCTTTC. Its protein is CAWSSNSGRPSF.